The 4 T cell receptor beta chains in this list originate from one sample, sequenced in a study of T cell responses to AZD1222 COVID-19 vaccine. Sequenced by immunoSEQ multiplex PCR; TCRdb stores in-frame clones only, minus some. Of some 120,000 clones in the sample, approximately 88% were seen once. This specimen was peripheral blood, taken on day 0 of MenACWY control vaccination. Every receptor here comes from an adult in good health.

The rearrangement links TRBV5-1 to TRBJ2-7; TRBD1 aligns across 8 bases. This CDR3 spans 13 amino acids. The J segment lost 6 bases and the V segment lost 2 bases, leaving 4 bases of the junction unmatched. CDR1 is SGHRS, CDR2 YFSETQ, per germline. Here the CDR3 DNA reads TGCGCCAGCAGCTTAGGACAGGGCCTCGAGCAGTACTTC. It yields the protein CASSLGQGLEQYF.

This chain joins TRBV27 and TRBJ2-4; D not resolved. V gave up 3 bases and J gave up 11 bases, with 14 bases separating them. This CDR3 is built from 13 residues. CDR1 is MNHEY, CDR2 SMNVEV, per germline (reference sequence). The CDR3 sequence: CASSFPGQSVQYF. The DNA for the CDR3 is TGTGCCAGCAGTTTTCCCGGGCAAAGCGTTCAGTACTTC.

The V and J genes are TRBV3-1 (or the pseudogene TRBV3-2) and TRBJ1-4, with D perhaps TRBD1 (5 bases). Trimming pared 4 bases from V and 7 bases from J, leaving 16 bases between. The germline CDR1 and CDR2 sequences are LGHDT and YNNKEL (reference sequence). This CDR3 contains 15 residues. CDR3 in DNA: TGTGCCAGCAGCCTCGGGGCTGGCGGCGGTGAAAAACTGTTTTTT. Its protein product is CASSLGAGGGEKLFF.

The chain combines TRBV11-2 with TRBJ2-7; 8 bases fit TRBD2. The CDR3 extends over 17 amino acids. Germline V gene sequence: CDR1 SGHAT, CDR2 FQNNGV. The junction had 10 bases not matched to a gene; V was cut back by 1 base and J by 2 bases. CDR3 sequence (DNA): TGTGCCAGCAGCTTAGGCCCGACTGGCGGGAGGCCCTACGAGCAGTACTTC. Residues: CASSLGPTGGRPYEQYF. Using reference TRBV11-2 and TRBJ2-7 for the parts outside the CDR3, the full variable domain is EAGVAQSPRYKIIEKRQSVAFWCNPISGHATLYWYQQILGQGPKLLIQFQNNGVVDDSQLPKDRFSAERLKGVDSTLKIQPAKLEDSAVYLCASSLGPTGGRPYEQYFGPGTRLTVT.